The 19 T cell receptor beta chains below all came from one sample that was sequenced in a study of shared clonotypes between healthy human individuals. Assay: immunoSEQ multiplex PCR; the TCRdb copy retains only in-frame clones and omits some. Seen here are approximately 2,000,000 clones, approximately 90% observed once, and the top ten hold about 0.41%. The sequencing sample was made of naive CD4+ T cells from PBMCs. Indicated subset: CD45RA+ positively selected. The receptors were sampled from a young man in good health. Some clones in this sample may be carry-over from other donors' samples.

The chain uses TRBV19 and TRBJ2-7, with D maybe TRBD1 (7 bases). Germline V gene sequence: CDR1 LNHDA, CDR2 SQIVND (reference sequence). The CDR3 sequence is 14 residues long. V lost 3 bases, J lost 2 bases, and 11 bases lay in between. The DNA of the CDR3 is TGTGCCAGTAGTATGGCGGGACAGCCCTACGAGCAGTACTTC. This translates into CASSMAGQPYEQYF.

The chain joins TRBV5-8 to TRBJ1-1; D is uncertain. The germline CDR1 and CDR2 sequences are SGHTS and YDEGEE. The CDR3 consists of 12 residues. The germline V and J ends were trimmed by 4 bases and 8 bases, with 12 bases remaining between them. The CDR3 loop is CASSRVAPEAFF. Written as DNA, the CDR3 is TGTGCCAGCAGCCGAGTCGCACCCGAAGCTTTCTTT.

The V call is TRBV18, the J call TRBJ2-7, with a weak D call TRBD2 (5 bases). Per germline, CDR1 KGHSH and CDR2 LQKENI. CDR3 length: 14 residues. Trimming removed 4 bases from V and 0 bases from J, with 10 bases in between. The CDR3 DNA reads TGTGCCAGCTCACTATGGGAGAGCTCCTACGAGCAGTACTTC. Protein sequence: CASSLWESSYEQYF.

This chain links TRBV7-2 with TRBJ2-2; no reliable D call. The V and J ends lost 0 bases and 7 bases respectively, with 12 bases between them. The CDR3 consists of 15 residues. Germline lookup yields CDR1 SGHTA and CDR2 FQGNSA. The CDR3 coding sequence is TGTGCCAGCAGCTTAGCGTCCTTGGGAAACGGGGAGCTGTTTTTT. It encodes CASSLASLGNGELFF.

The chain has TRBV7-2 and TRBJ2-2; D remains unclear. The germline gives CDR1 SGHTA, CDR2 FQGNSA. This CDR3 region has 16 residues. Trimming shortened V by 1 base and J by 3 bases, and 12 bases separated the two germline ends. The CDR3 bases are TGTGCCAGCAGCTTAGTGGTCCTAGTGCACACCGGGGAGCTGTTTTTT. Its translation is CASSLVVLVHTGELFF.

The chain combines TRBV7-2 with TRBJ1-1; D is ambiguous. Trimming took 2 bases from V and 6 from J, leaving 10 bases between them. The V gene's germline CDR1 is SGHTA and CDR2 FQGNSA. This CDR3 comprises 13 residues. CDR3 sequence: CASSLFEFSEAFF. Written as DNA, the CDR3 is TGTGCCAGCAGCTTATTTGAGTTCTCTGAAGCTTTCTTT.

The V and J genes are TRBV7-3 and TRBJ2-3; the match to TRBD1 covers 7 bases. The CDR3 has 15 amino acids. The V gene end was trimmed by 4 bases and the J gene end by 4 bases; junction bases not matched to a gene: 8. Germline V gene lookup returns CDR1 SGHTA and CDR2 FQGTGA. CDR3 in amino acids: CASSSTGTLADTQYF. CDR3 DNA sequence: TGTGCCAGCAGCTCGACAGGGACGTTGGCAGATACGCAGTATTTT.

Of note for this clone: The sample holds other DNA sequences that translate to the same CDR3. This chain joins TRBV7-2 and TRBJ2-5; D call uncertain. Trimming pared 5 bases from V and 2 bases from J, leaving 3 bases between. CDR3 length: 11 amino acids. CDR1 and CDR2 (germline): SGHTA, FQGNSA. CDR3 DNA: TGTGCCAGCAGCCGGCAAGAGACCCAGTACTTC. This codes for CASSRQETQYF.

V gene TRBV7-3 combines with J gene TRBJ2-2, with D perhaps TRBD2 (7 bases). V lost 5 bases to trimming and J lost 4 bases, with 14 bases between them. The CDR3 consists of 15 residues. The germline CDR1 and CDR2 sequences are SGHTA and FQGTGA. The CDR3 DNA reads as TGTGCCAGCAGCCCAGCGGGACAAGCCACCGGGGAGCTGTTTTTT. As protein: CASSPAGQATGELFF.

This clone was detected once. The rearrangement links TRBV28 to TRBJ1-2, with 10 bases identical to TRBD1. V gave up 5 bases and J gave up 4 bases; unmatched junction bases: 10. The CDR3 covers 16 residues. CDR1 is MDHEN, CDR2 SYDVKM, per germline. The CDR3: CASSPPFRTGGYGYTF. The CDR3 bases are TGTGCCAGCAGTCCCCCGTTCCGGACAGGGGGCTATGGCTACACCTTC.

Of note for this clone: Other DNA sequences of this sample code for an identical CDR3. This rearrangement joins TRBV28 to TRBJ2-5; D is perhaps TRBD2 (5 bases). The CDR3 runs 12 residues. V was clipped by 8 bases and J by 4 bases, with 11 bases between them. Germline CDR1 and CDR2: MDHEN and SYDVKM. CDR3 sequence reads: CASRQAGETQYF. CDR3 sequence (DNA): TGTGCCAGCCGCCAGGCGGGAGAGACCCAGTACTTC. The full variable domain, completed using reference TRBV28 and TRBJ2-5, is DVKVTQSSRYLVKRTGEKVFLECVQDMDHENMFWYRQDPGLGLRLIYFSYDVKMKEKGDIPEGYSVSREKKERFSLILESASTNQTSMYLCASRQAGETQYFGPGTRLLVL.

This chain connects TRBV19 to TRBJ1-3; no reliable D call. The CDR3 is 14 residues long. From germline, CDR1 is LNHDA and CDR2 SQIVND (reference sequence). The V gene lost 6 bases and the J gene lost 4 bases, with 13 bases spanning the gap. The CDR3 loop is CASSSAAEGNTIYF. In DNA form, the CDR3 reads TGTGCCAGTAGCTCGGCAGCTGAAGGAAACACCATATATTTT.

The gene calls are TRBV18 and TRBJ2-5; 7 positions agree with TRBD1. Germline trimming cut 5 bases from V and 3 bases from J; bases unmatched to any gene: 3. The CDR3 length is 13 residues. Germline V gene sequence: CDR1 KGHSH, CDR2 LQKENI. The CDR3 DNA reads TGTGCCAGCTCAACGGGACAGAAAGAGACCCAGTACTTC. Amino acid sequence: CASSTGQKETQYF. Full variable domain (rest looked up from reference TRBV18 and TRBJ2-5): NAGVMQNPRHLVRRRGQEARLRCSPMKGHSHVYWYRQLPEEGLKFMVYLQKENIIDESGMPKERFSAEFPKEGPSILRIQQVVRGDSAAYFCASSTGQKETQYFGPGTRLLVL.

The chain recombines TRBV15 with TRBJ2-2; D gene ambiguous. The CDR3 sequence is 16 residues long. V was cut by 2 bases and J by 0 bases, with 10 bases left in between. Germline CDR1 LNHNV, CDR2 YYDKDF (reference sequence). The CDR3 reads CATSRPRGANTGELFF. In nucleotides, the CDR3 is TGTGCCACCAGCAGACCGAGAGGTGCGAACACCGGGGAGCTGTTTTTT.

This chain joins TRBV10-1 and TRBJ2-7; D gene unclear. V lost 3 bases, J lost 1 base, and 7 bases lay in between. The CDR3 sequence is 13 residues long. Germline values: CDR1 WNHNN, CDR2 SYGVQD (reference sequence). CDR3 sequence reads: CASSDGPSYEQYF. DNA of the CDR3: TGCGCCAGCAGTGACGGCCCTTCCTACGAGCAGTACTTC.

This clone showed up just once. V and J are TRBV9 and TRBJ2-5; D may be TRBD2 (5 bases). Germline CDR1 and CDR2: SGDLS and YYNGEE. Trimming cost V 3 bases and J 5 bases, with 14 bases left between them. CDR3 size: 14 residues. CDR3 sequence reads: CASSATSSLETQYF. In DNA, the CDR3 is TGTGCCAGCAGCGCCACTAGTTCTCTCGAGACCCAGTACTTC.

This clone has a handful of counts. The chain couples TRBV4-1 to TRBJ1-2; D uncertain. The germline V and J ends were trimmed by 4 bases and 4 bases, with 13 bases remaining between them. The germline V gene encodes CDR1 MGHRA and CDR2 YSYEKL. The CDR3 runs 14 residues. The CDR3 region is CASSLPGSAYGYTF. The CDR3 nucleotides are TGCGCCAGCAGCCTACCGGGATCCGCCTATGGCTACACCTTC.

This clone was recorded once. The CDR3 DNA reads as TGCAGCGTTGACGGGAGGGGCTACAATGAGCAGTTCTTC. Amino acid sequence: CSVDGRGYNEQFF. J is TRBJ2-1 and V is TRBV29-1; 8 bases fit TRBD2. CDR3 length equals 13 residues. Germline CDR1 and CDR2: SQVTM and ANQGSEA. V lost 3 bases, J lost 3 bases, and 1 base stayed unmatched.

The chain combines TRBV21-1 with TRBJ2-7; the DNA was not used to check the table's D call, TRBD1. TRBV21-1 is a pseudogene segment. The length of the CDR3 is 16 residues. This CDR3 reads CASSRDPGQGIYEQYF. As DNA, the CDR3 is TGTGCCAGCAGCAGAGACCCGGGACAGGGGATTTACGAGCAGTACTTC.